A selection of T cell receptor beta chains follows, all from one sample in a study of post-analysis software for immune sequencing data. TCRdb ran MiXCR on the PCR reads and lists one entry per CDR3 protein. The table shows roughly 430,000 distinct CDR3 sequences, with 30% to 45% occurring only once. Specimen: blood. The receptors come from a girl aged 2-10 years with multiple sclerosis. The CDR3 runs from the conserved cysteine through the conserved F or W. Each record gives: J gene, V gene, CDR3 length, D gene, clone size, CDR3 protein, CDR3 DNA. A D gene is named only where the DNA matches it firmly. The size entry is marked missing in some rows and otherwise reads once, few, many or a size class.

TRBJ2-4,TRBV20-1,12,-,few,CSARVSGDIQYF,TGCAGTGCTAGAGTTTCAGGGGACATTCAGTACTTC
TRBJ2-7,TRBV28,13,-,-,CASSLLVGSEQYF,TGTGCCAGCAGTTTATTGGTGGGTAGCGAGCAGTACTTC
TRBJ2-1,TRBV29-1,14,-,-,CSVEDGSSYNEQFF,TGCAGCGTTGAAGATGGCAGCTCCTACAATGAGCAGTTCTTC
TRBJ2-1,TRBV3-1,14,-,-,CASSPLLDRTQQFF,TGTGCCAGCAGCCCCCTCCTTGACAGGACGCAGCAGTTCTTC
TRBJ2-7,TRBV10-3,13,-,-,CAIDRDGTYEQYF,TGTGCCATCGACCGGGACGGAACCTACGAGCAGTACTTC
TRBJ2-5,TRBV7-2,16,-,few,CASSLLPLDGGETQYF,TGTGCCAGCAGCTTACTCCCCCTAGATGGGGGGGAGACCCAGTACTTC
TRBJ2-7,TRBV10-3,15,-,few,CAISESLGGTYEQYF,TGTGCCATCAGTGAGTCTTTAGGGGGAACCTACGAGCAGTACTTC
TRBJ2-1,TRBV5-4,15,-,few,CASSPPRGEMNEQFF,TGTGCCAGCAGCCCCCCTCGCGGCGAAATGAATGAGCAGTTCTTC
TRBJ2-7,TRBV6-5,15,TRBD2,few,CASSYSVAGRYEQYF,TGTGCCAGCAGTTACTCGGTAGCGGGGAGATACGAGCAGTACTTC
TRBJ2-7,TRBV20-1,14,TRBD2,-,CSAEGLAGGYEQYF,TGCAGTGCTGAGGGACTAGCGGGAGGTTACGAGCAGTACTTC
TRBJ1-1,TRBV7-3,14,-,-,CASSLGLGNTEAFF,TGTGCCAGCAGCTTAGGACTGGGGAACACTGAAGCTTTCTTT
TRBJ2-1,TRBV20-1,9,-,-,CSASPGQFF,TGCAGTGCTTCTCCGGGTCAGTTCTTC
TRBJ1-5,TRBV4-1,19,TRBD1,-,CASSFSVGAQGREDQPQHF,TGCGCCAGCAGCTTCTCAGTAGGTGCACAGGGGAGAGAGGATCAGCCCCAGCATTTT
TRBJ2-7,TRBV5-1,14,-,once,CASRTGTEYYEQYF,TGCGCCAGCAGGACCGGGACCGAGTACTACGAGCAGTACTTC
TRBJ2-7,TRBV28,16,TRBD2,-,CASSLPLAGRSYEQYF,TGTGCCAGCAGTTTGCCCCTAGCGGGCCGCTCCTACGAGCAGTACTTC
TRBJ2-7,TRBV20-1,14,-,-,CSASPKASRTVKYF,TGCAGTGCTAGTCCCAAGGCGTCTCGGACGGTAAAGTACTTC
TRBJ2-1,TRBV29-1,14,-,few,CSVRSHLTYNEQFF,TGCAGCGTTAGGTCGCATTTGACGTACAATGAGCAGTTCTTC
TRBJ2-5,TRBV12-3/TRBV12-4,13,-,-,CASSLGNDYGQYF,TGTGCCAGCAGTTTAGGGAACGACTACGGGCAGTACTTC
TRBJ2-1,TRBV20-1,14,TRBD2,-,CSASLRGSSEGQFF,TGCAGTGCTAGTTTGCGGGGGTCAAGTGAGGGGCAGTTCTTC
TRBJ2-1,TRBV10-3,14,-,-,CAISGLGPYNEQFF,TGTGCCATCAGTGGACTAGGGCCCTACAATGAGCAGTTCTTC
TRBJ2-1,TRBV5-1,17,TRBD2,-,CASSLMGGSGAPNEQFF,TGCGCCAGCAGCCTGATGGGGGGGTCGGGAGCCCCAAATGAGCAGTTCTTC
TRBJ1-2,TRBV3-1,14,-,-,CASSLSLAEYGYTF,TGTGCCAGCAGCCTTTCCCTAGCTGAGTATGGCTACACCTTC
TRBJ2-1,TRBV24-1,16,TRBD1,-,CATSNPGQGASNEQFF,TGTGCCACCAGTAATCCAGGACAGGGGGCTAGCAATGAGCAGTTCTTC
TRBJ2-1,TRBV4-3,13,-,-,CASSQGGLDEQFF,TGCGCCAGCAGCCAGGGGGGGCTGGATGAGCAGTTCTTC
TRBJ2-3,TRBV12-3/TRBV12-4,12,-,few,CASTYGAGTQYF,TGTGCCAGCACCTACGGGGCCGGTACGCAGTATTTT
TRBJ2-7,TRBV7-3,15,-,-,CASSLASGPPHEQYF,TGTGCCAGCAGCTTAGCGTCGGGACCACCCCACGAGCAGTACTTC
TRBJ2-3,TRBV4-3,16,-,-,CASSLPRAEGRDTQYF,TGCGCCAGCAGTCTTCCCAGGGCGGAAGGAAGGGATACGCAGTATTTT
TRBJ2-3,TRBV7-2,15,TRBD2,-,CASSYLAGITDTQYF,TGTGCCAGCAGCTATCTAGCGGGAATCACAGATACGCAGTATTTT
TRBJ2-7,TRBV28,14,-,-,CASSLIPGVDEQYF,TGTGCCAGCAGTTTAATACCAGGTGTCGACGAGCAGTACTTC
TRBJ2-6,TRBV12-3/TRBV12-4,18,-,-,CASSLGSGHSSGANVLTF,TGTGCCAGCAGTTTAGGGTCGGGACATAGCTCTGGGGCCAACGTCCTGACTTTC
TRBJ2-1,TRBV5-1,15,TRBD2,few,CASTPLAGVHNEQFF,TGCGCCAGCACCCCACTAGCGGGGGTGCACAATGAGCAGTTCTTC
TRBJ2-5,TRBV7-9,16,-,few,CASSFTGSRVRKTQYF,TGTGCCAGCAGCTTTACCGGGTCCCGGGTAAGAAAGACCCAGTACTTC
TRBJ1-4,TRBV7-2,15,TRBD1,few,CASSLVRQGNEKLFF,TGTGCCAGCAGCTTAGTAAGACAGGGTAATGAAAAACTGTTTTTT
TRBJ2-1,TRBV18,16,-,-,CASSPLARFLLNEQFF,TGTGCCAGCTCACCACTCGCCCGATTCTTACTCAATGAGCAGTTCTTC
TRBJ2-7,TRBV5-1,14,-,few,CASSLGRTYYEQYF,TGCGCCAGCAGCTTGGGTAGGACATACTACGAGCAGTACTTC
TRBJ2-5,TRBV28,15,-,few,CASSLVWASSGTQYF,TGTGCCAGCAGTTTAGTGTGGGCTAGCAGTGGGACCCAGTACTTC
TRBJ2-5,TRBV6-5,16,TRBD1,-,CASSPRTGLLQETQYF,TGTGCCAGTAGTCCAAGGACAGGGCTCCTACAAGAGACCCAGTACTTC
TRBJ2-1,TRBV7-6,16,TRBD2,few,CASSSLAGGPYNEQFF,TGTGCCAGCAGCTCCCTAGCGGGAGGGCCCTACAATGAGCAGTTCTTC
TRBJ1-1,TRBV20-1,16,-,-,CSAIDDPASLHTEAFF,TGCAGTGCTATAGACGACCCGGCCAGCCTACACACTGAAGCTTTCTTT
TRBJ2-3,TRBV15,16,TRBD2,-,CATRPGASGLTDTQYF,TGTGCCACCAGACCAGGAGCTAGCGGGTTGACAGATACGCAGTATTTT
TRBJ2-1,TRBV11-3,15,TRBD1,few,CASSNRDRGPDEQFF,TGTGCCAGCAGCAACCGGGACAGGGGTCCCGATGAGCAGTTCTTC
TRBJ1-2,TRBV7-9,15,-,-,CASSEIQGLSYGYTF,TGTGCCAGCAGCGAGATACAGGGATTAAGCTATGGCTACACCTTC
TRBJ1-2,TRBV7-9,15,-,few,CASSFTLTTLYGYTF,TGTGCCAGCAGCTTTACCCTGACGACTCTCTATGGCTACACCTTC
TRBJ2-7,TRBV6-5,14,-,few,CASMRTGVSYEQYF,TGTGCCAGCATGAGGACGGGAGTGTCTTACGAGCAGTACTTC
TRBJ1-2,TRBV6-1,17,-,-,CASSEADTGLHGGGYTF,TGTGCCAGCAGTGAAGCTGATACTGGCCTTCACGGGGGTGGCTACACCTTC
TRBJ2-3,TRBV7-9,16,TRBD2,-,CASSSSRSGVRDMQYF,TGTGCCAGCAGCTCCTCCCGGAGCGGGGTAAGGGATATGCAGTATTTT
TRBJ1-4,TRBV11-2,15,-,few,CASSFLGATNEKLFF,TGTGCCAGCAGCTTCCTAGGGGCAACTAATGAAAAACTGTTTTTT
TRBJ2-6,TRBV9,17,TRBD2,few,CASSVSTSSAGANVLTF,TGTGCCAGCAGCGTGTCGACTAGCAGCGCTGGGGCCAACGTCCTGACTTTC
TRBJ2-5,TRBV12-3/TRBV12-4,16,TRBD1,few,CASSFSGTGNQETQYF,TGTGCCAGCAGTTTTTCCGGGACAGGGAACCAAGAGACCCAGTACTTC
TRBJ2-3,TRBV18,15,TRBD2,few,CASSRREDGTDTQYF,TGTGCCAGCTCACGACGGGAGGACGGCACAGATACGCAGTATTTT
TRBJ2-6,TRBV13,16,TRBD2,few,CASSSREGSGANVLTF,TGTGCCAGCAGCTCCCGGGAGGGTTCTGGGGCCAACGTCCTGACTTTC
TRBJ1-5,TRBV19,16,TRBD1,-,CASSIQPGAGGQPQHF,TGTGCCAGTAGTATTCAGCCGGGGGCAGGGGGGCAGCCCCAGCATTTT
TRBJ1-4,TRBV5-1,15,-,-,CASSPAGPANEKLFF,TGCGCCAGCAGCCCGGCGGGGCCAGCTAATGAAAAACTGTTTTTT
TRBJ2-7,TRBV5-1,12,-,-,CASSFQGGEQYF,TGCGCCAGCAGCTTCCAGGGGGGCGAGCAGTACTTC
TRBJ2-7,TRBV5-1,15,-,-,CASSLAVGVGYEQYF,TGCGCCAGCAGCTTGGCCGTAGGGGTAGGGTACGAGCAGTACTTC